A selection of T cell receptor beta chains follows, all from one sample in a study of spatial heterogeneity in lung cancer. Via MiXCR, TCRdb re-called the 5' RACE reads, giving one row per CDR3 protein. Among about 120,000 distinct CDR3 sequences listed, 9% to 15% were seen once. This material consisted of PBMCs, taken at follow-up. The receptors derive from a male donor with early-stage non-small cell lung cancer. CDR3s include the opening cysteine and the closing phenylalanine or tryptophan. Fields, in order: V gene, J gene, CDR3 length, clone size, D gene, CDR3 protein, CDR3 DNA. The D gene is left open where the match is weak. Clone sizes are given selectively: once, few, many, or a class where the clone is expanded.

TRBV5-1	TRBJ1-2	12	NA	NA	CASSLNGDGYTF	TGCGCCAGCAGCTTGAACGGGGATGGCTACACCTTC
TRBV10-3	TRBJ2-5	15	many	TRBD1	CAISQQGALTETQYF	TGTGCCATCAGTCAACAGGGGGCCCTCACAGAGACCCAGTACTTC
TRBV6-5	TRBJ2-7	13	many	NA	CASSLGFSYEQYF	TGTGCCAGCAGCCTCGGGTTTTCCTACGAGCAGTACTTC
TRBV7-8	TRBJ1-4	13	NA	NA	CASSLGSTEKLFF	TGTGCCAGCAGCTTAGGCTCGACCGAAAAACTGTTTTTT
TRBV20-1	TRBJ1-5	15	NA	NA	CSARIMTSGNQPQHF	TGCAGTGCTAGGATTATGACTTCTGGCAATCAGCCCCAGCATTTT
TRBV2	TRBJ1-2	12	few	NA	CASTTANYGYTF	TGTGCCAGCACTACAGCTAACTATGGCTACACCTTC
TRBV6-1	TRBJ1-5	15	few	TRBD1	CASRGQAYSNQPQHF	TGTGCCAGCAGGGGACAGGCGTATAGCAATCAGCCCCAGCATTTT
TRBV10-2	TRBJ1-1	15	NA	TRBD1	CASSESTGSGSEAFF	TGCGCCAGCAGTGAGTCGACAGGGTCTGGATCCGAAGCTTTCTTT
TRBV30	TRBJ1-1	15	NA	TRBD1	CACPRTGKMNTEAFF	TGTGCCTGCCCTCGGACAGGGAAGATGAACACTGAAGCTTTCTTT
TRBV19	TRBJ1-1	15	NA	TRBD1	CASSIGGTGSEKAFF	TGTGCCAGTAGTATTGGTGGGACAGGGAGTGAAAAAGCTTTCTTT
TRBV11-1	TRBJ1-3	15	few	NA	CASSLARSSGNTIYF	TGTGCCAGCAGCCTCGCCAGGAGCTCTGGAAACACCATATATTTT
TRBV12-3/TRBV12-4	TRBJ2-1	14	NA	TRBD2	CASSLGTSADEQFF	TGTGCCAGCAGTCTAGGGACTAGCGCAGATGAGCAGTTCTTC
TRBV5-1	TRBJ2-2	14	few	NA	CASSLTSITGELFF	TGCGCCAGCAGCTTAACTAGTATCACCGGGGAGCTGTTTTTT
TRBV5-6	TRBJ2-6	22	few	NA	CASSGANLSLDEPKSGANVLTF	TGTGCCAGCAGCGGGGCAAACCTCTCCTTAGATGAGCCTAAGTCTGGGGCCAACGTCCTGACTTTC
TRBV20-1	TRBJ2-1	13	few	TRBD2	CSGVTSPYNEQFF	TGCAGTGGCGTGACTAGCCCCTACAATGAGCAGTTCTTC
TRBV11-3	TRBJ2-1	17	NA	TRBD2	CASSLVVGAGRNNEQFF	TGTGCCAGCAGCTTAGTCGTGGGAGCGGGGCGTAACAATGAGCAGTTCTTC
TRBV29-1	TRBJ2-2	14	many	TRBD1	CSTRTGGNTGELFF	TGCAGCACCAGGACAGGGGGTAACACCGGGGAGCTGTTTTTT
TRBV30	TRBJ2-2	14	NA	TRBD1	CAGTGQGAGGELFF	TGTGCCGGTACCGGACAGGGGGCCGGCGGGGAGCTGTTTTTT
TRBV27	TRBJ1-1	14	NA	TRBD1	CASSLTGQGTEAFF	TGTGCCAGCAGTTTAACAGGACAGGGAACTGAAGCTTTCTTT
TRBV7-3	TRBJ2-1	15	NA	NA	CASSLNNAHRSEQFF	TGTGCCAGCAGCTTAAACAACGCGCACAGAAGTGAGCAGTTCTTC
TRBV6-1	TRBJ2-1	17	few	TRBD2	CASSVIAGQSSYNEQFF	TGTGCCAGCAGTGTCATAGCGGGACAAAGCTCCTACAATGAGCAGTTCTTC
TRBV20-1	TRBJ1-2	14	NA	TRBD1	CSARDLTGTYGYTF	TGCAGTGCTAGAGATCTGACAGGGACCTATGGCTACACCTTC
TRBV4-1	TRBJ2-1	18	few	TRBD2	CASSQAPLAGGIYNEQFF	TGCGCCAGCAGCCAGGCCCCTCTAGCGGGGGGAATCTACAATGAGCAGTTCTTC
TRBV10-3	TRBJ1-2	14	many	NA	CAISEAGIGYGYTF	TGTGCCATCAGTGAGGCGGGGATAGGCTATGGCTACACCTTC
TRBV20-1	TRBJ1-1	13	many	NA	CSASDISNTEAFF	TGCAGCGCTTCCGACATTTCGAACACTGAAGCTTTCTTT
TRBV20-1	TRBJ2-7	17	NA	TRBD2	CSAREDPSGGASYEQYF	TGCAGTGCTAGAGAAGACCCTAGCGGGGGGGCATCCTACGAGCAGTACTTC
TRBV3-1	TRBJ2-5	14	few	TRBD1	CASSSQGAEETQYF	TGTGCCAGCAGCTCACAGGGGGCCGAAGAGACCCAGTACTTC
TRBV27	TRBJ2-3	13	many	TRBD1	CASRTGATNTQYF	TGTGCCAGCAGAACAGGGGCCACAAATACGCAGTATTTT
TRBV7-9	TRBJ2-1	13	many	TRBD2	CASSLKGRDEQFF	TGTGCCAGCAGCTTAAAGGGGAGGGATGAGCAGTTCTTC
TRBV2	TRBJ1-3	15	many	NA	CASSQDRNSGNTIYF	TGTGCCAGCAGTCAGGACAGAAACTCTGGAAACACCATATATTTT
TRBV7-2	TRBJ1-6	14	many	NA	CASSLVRAASPLHF	TGTGCCAGCAGCTTAGTGCGGGCAGCCTCACCCCTCCACTTT
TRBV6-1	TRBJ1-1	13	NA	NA	CASSQTRYTEAFF	TGTGCCAGCAGTCAAACAAGATACACTGAAGCTTTCTTT
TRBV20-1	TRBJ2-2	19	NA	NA	CSARDKSSGRNRNTGELFF	TGCAGTGCTAGAGATAAGTCGTCGGGGAGGAACCGGAACACCGGGGAGCTGTTTTTT
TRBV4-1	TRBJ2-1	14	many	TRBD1	CASSSGGIANEQFF	TGCGCCAGCAGCTCAGGGGGTATAGCGAATGAGCAGTTCTTC
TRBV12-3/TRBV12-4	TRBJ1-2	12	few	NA	CASSFHLYGYTF	TGTGCCAGCAGTTTCCATCTCTATGGCTACACCTTC
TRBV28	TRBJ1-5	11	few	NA	CASRGGQPQHF	TGTGCCAGCAGGGGCGGGCAGCCCCAGCATTTT
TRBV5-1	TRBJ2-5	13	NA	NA	CASSLPQRETQYF	TGCGCCAGCAGCTTGCCCCAGCGGGAGACCCAGTACTTC
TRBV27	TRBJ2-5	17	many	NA	CASSSRGAGTVQETQYF	TGTGCCAGCAGTTCCAGGGGCGCAGGGACGGTGCAAGAGACCCAGTACTTC
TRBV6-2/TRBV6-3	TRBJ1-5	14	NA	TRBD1	CASTTTGGRQPQHF	TGTGCCAGCACCACCACAGGGGGCCGGCAGCCCCAGCATTTT
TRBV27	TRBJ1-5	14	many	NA	CASSLGQLNQPQHF	TGTGCCAGCAGTTTAGGACAGTTAAATCAGCCCCAGCATTTT
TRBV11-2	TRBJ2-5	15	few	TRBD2	CASSSNTDRGGTQYF	TGTGCCAGCAGCTCCAACACGGACCGGGGGGGGACCCAGTACTTC
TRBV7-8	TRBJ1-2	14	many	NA	CASSLGQINYGYTF	TGTGCCAGCAGCTTAGGACAGATTAACTATGGCTACACCTTC
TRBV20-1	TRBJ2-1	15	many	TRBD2	CSAPSGGAFYNEQFF	TGCAGTGCACCTAGCGGGGGTGCATTTTACAATGAGCAGTTCTTC
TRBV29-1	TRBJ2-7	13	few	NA	CSVTTPASYEQYF	TGCAGCGTTACGACACCGGCCTCCTACGAGCAGTACTTC
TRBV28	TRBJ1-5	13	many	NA	CASTGGLGQPQHF	TGTGCCAGCACGGGGGGACTCGGTCAGCCCCAGCATTTT